Below, 19 T cell receptor beta chains from the same sample are listed, as sequenced in a study of T cells in localized non-small cell lung cancer. Using immunoSEQ multiplex PCR, the repertoire was profiled, and TCRdb retains in-frame clones only, with some absent. The table shows roughly 26,000 clones, with approximately 91% occurring only once. The material sequenced was peripheral blood, taken before any cancer treatment. The receptors here all came from a female donor older than 55 with stage II squamous cell lung carcinoma.

The chain couples TRBV6-5 to TRBJ1-3; the match to TRBD1 covers 10 bases. Germline assignment: CDR1 MNHEY and CDR2 SVGAGI. The ends lost 6 bases at V and 9 bases at J; junction bases unmatched: 8. This CDR3 is 14 amino acids long. The CDR3 DNA reads as TGTGCCAGCAGGCTGGGACAGGGGTCAAGCACCATATATTTT. Translation: CASRLGQGSSTIYF.

The V gene is TRBV5-5, the J gene TRBJ2-7; D call uncertain. The CDR3 covers 12 residues. Trimming removed 0 bases at V and 6 bases at J, with 7 bases between. CDR1 is SGHKS and CDR2 is YYEKEE in the germline V gene (reference sequence). CDR3 nucleotides: TGTGCCAGCAGCTTGGTTCCTGCCGAGCAGTACTTC. The encoded protein is CASSLVPAEQYF.

The chain links TRBV11-3 to TRBJ2-6; TRBD2 agrees at 9 bases. This CDR3 comprises 17 residues. Germline lookup yields CDR1 SGHNT and CDR2 YENEEA. V lost 6 bases, J lost 1 base, and 7 bases stayed unmatched. The CDR3 DNA is TGTGCCAGCAGTCCTGGCGGGGGGGAATCTGGGGCCAACGTCCTGACTTTC. It specifies CASSPGGGESGANVLTF.

V gene TRBV7-3 combines with J gene TRBJ2-1; 13 bases line up with TRBD2. Per the germline V gene, CDR1 is SGHTA and CDR2 is FQGTGA. J gave up 6 bases and V 6 bases, and 5 bases lay outside the gene matches. CDR3 length: 15 residues. CDR3 sequence reads: CASSQRLAGGNEQFF. CDR3 nucleotide sequence: TGTGCCAGCAGTCAACGACTAGCGGGGGGCAATGAGCAGTTCTTC.

The rearrangement joins TRBV27 to TRBJ2-6; 10 nucleotides match TRBD1. The CDR3 is 18 residues long. Unmatched junction bases numbered 9, after V lost 4 bases and J lost 3 bases. Germline V gene data show CDR1 as MNHEY and CDR2 as SMNVEV (reference sequence). CDR3 sequence (DNA): TGTGCCAGCAGTTCGAGACAGGGGGCGCTTGTTGGGGCCAACGTCCTGACTTTC. Translated, it gives CASSSRQGALVGANVLTF.

V usage is TRBV6-6 and J usage is TRBJ1-1; no clear D. Trimming shortened V by 2 bases and J by 4 bases, and 5 bases separated the two germline ends. This CDR3 comprises 12 residues. The germline V gene encodes CDR1 MNHNY and CDR2 SVGAGI (reference sequence). The CDR3 DNA reads as TGTGCCAGCAGTTACGAATCCACTGAAGCTTTCTTT. Its protein product is CASSYESTEAFF.

The rearrangement uses TRBV29-1 and TRBJ2-2, with 9 nucleotides matching TRBD1. The CDR3 spans 12 residues. The junction had 5 bases not matched to a gene; V was cut back by 8 bases and J by 7 bases. Germline loops: CDR1 SQVTM, CDR2 ANQGSEA. CDR3 protein: CSHRGQSGELFF. Written as DNA, the CDR3 is TGCAGCCACAGGGGGCAGAGCGGGGAGCTGTTTTTT.

This chain uses TRBV11-2 with TRBJ2-2; 8 nucleotides line up with TRBD1. V shed 3 bases and J 6 bases; nucleotides not matched to a gene: 0. CDR3 length: 13 residues. Germline V gene sequence: CDR1 SGHAT, CDR2 FQNNGV. For the CDR3, the DNA is TGTGCCAGCAGCTTGGACAGGGCCGGGGAGCTGTTTTTT. Amino acid sequence: CASSLDRAGELFF.

This clone was seen more than once but under ten times. The V call is TRBV6-1, the J call TRBJ1-5; 7 bases map to TRBD1. The V gene end was trimmed by 8 bases and the J gene end by 5 bases; junction bases not matched to a gene: 12. The CDR3 consists of 15 residues. In germline, CDR1 is MNHNS, CDR2 SASEGT. CDR3 sequence: CASLKDRLGDQPQHF. Written as DNA, the CDR3 is TGTGCCAGCTTGAAGGACAGGCTTGGGGATCAGCCCCAGCATTTT.

The chain recombines TRBV19 with TRBJ2-7; TRBD2 might be the D (6 bases). Trimming took 5 bases from V and 2 from J, leaving 10 bases between them. CDR3 length equals 13 residues. Germline V gene data show CDR1 as LNHDA and CDR2 as SQIVND (reference sequence). CDR3 bases: TGTGCCAGTAGTGGGACTGATACCTACGAGCAGTACTTC. This encodes CASSGTDTYEQYF.

This sequence joins TRBV27 and TRBJ2-3; 7 bases agree with TRBD2. The CDR3 is 14 residues long. The germline V gene encodes CDR1 MNHEY and CDR2 SMNVEV (reference sequence). J gave up 0 bases and V 5 bases, and 2 bases lay outside the gene matches. The CDR3 DNA reads as TGTGCCAGCAGTATTAGCGGGAGCACAGATACGCAGTATTTT. The encoded protein is CASSISGSTDTQYF.

This chain joins TRBV27 and TRBJ1-5, with D possibly matching TRBD1 (6 bases). V dropped 0 bases and J dropped 1 base, with 10 bases sitting between them. The CDR3 totals 16 residues. The germline CDR1 and CDR2 sequences are MNHEY and SMNVEV (reference sequence). CDR3 DNA sequence: TGTGCCAGCAGTTTATCGGCAGGGGAGAGCAATCAGCCCCAGCATTTT. This translates into CASSLSAGESNQPQHF.

This rearrangement joins TRBV2 to TRBJ2-3; 10 nucleotides line up with TRBD2. This CDR3 spans 15 amino acids. In germline, CDR1 is SNHLY, CDR2 FYNNEI. The V segment lost 6 bases and the J segment 4 bases; nucleotides outside the gene matches: 7. CDR3 region: CASRRLAGAADTQYF. The CDR3 DNA follows: TGTGCCAGCAGAAGGCTAGCGGGGGCTGCAGATACGCAGTATTTT. The full variable domain, its missing parts supplied by reference TRBV2 and TRBJ2-3, is EPEVTQTPSHQVTQMGQEVILRCVPISNHLYFYWYRQILGQKVEFLVSFYNNEISEKSEIFDDQFSVERPDGSNFTLKIRSTKLEDSAMYFCASRRLAGAADTQYFGPGTRLTVL.

This clone was counted once. The CDR3 is CAWSVGLIWDTKGDTEAFF. The CDR3 DNA is TGTGCCTGGAGTGTAGGCCTCATTTGGGACACCAAAGGGGACACTGAAGCTTTCTTT. The rearrangement joins TRBV30 to TRBJ1-1; D might be TRBD1 (6 bases). Germline V gene data show CDR1 as GTSNPN and CDR2 as SVGIG (reference sequence). The CDR3 sequence is 19 residues long. The germline V and J ends were trimmed by 0 bases and 3 bases, with 26 bases remaining between them.

The CDR3 spells CASSLFVGGNSYEQYF. The CDR3 coding sequence is TGTGCCAGCAGTTTGTTTGTAGGGGGGAACTCCTACGAGCAGTACTTC. The rearrangement joins TRBV28 to TRBJ2-7; the D call may be TRBD1 or TRBD2 (6 bases each). CDR1 is MDHEN, CDR2 SYDVKM, per germline. This CDR3 is 16 amino acids long. With 3 bases removed from V and 0 bases from J, the gap between germline ends came to 15 bases.

The V call is TRBV7-2, the J call TRBJ2-1; D uncertain. Germline V CDR1 and CDR2: SGHTA, FQGNSA. The CDR3 is 11 amino acids. V gave up 6 bases and J gave up 5 bases, with 5 bases separating them. CDR3 region: CASRPDNEQFF. The CDR3 nucleotides read TGTGCCAGCAGACCAGACAATGAGCAGTTCTTC.

The chain employs TRBV5-1 and TRBJ2-4, with a possible D match to TRBD2 (5 bases). V lost 0 bases to trimming and J lost 0 bases, with 10 bases between them. This CDR3 spans 16 amino acids. CDR1 is SGHRS, CDR2 YFSETQ, per germline. The CDR3 reads CASSLGPAGAKNIQYF. The CDR3 DNA reads as TGCGCCAGCAGCTTGGGCCCGGCGGGAGCCAAAAACATTCAGTACTTC.

This clone was detected only a few times. V and J are TRBV29-1 and TRBJ1-1; D is ambiguous. This CDR3 region has 11 residues. The V end lost 2 bases, the J end lost 3 bases, and 4 bases lay between the germline ends. From germline, CDR1 is SQVTM and CDR2 ANQGSEA. The CDR3 DNA reads TGCAGCGTTGAAAAGCACACTGAAGCTTTCTTT. Its translation: CSVEKHTEAFF.

The chain links TRBV14 to TRBJ1-1; maybe TRBD1 (5 bases). Germline-derived CDR1 and CDR2 are SGHDN and FVKESK. This CDR3 region has 15 residues. Trimming removed 2 bases from V and 4 bases from J, with 14 bases in between. CDR3: CASSQFGATGTEAFF. The CDR3 coding sequence is TGTGCCAGCAGCCAATTCGGGGCTACGGGCACTGAAGCTTTCTTT. The full variable domain, its missing parts supplied by reference TRBV14 and TRBJ1-1, is EAGVTQFPSHSVIEKGQTVTLRCDPISGHDNLYWYRRVMGKEIKFLLHFVKESKQDESGMPNNRFLAERTGGTYSTLKVQPAELEDSGVYFCASSQFGATGTEAFFGQGTRLTVV.